This T cell receptor beta chain stems from a study of a mutant IDH1 vaccine in newly diagnosed glioma. Germline CDR1 and CDR2: MNHEY and SMNVEV (reference sequence). This CDR3 has 12 amino acids. Trimming pared 6 bases from V and 6 bases from J, leaving 12 bases between. Time point described: week 35, safety follow-up. Mutant IDH1 20-mer peptide, at 300 ug, made up each vaccine dose, with topical imiquimod. Assay used: immunoSEQ multiplex PCR; TCRdb lists only in-frame clones, some missing. This repertoire shows some 29,000 clones, 65% to 80% found once; its top ten account for roughly 7.8%. This clone showed up just once. The target antigen is unknown.

The sample here was PBMCs, taken from a glioma patient whose treatment included an IDH1 peptide vaccine. This receptor was obtained from a man aged 45-65 years with glioma. The chain carries TRBV27 and TRBJ2-7; D is unresolved. CDR3 in amino acids: CASRHLEGEQYF. In DNA form, the CDR3 reads TGTGCCAGCAGACACCTAGAAGGCGAGCAGTACTTC.